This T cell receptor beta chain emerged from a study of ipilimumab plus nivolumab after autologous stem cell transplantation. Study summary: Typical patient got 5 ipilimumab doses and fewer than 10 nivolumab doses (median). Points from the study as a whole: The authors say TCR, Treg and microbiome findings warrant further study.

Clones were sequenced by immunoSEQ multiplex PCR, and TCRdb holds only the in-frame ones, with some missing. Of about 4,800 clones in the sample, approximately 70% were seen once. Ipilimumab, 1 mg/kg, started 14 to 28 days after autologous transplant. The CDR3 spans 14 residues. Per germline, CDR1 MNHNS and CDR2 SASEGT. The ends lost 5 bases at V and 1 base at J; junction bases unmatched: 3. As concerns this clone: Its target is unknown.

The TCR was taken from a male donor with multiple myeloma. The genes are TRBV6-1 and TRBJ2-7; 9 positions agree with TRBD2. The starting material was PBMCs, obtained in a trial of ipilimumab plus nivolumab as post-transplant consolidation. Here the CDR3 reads CASSLAGASYEQYF. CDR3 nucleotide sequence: TGTGCCAGCAGTTTAGCGGGAGCTTCCTACGAGCAGTACTTC.